The 6 T cell receptor beta chains below were found in one sample sequenced in a study of molecular identifiers for immune sequencing clone quantification. A single record per CDR3 protein comes from TCRdb applying MiXCR to the PCR reads. The sample contains roughly 320,000 distinct CDR3 sequences, roughly 24% of which appear only once. The source material was naive CD8+ T cells from blood, with Jurkat cell RNA spiked in. The subset denotes: FACS-sorted CD8+CD4-CCR7+CD45RA+ naive T cells. The receptors shown here come from a human donor in good health. Some libraries in this study had Jurkat cell RNA spiked in.

This clonotype was detected only a few times. This chain links TRBV20-1 with TRBJ2-1; 12 bases map to TRBD2. Trimming took 4 bases from V and 0 from J; bases not matched to a gene: 7. The CDR3 has 17 residues. The germline V gene encodes CDR1 DFQATT and CDR2 SNEGSKA (reference sequence). Written as DNA, the CDR3 is TGCAGTGCTATAGGACTAGCGGGGAGTTACTCCTACAATGAGCAGTTCTTC. Its protein product is CSAIGLAGSYSYNEQFF.

Comments on this clonotype: One base away lies a much larger clone, so this may be a sequencing read error. V is TRBV14 and J is TRBJ2-7, with D possibly TRBD1 on 7 matching bases. The CDR3 has 13 residues. Germline V CDR1 and CDR2: SGHDN, FVKESK. This CDR3 is CACSQAGGYEQYF. The CDR3 DNA reads as TGTGCCTGCAGCCAAGCAGGGGGGTACGAGCAGTACTTC.

This clonotype showed up many times. This rearrangement joins TRBV6-2 or TRBV6-3 to TRBJ1-1, with D unresolved. The V gene lost 2 bases and the J gene lost 6 bases, with 7 bases spanning the gap. CDR3 length: 12 residues. The germline V gene encodes CDR1 MNHEY and CDR2 SVGEGT. The CDR3 DNA sequence: TGTGCCAGCAGTTACAGCTGGGCTGAAGCTTTCTTT. Protein product: CASSYSWAEAFF.

This clonotype was counted only a few times. The genes are TRBV3-1 and TRBJ2-3; no clear D gene. V lost 0 bases, J lost 2 bases, and 9 bases lay in between. There are 15 residues in the CDR3. CDR1 is LGHDT and CDR2 is YNNKEL in the germline V gene (reference sequence). The CDR3 spells CASSQEGWNTDTQYF. CDR3 DNA sequence: TGTGCCAGCAGCCAAGAGGGATGGAACACAGATACGCAGTATTTT.

This clonotype was seen only a few times. This rearrangement joins TRBV6-6 to TRBJ2-1, with 8 bases fitting TRBD2. The CDR3 covers 12 residues. Looked up from germline, CDR1 is MNHNY and CDR2 is SVGAGI (reference sequence). After removal of 10 bases from V and 13 bases from J, the junction contained 12 bases not matched to a gene. CDR3 loop: CATAPGGGDQFF. The CDR3, as DNA: TGTGCCACCGCCCCGGGGGGGGGGGATCAGTTCTTC.

Comment on this clonotype: At one of its ends the junction is not consistent with the germline gene, which may arise from a read error. This chain joins TRBV6-1 and TRBJ1-5; D may be TRBD1 (5 bases). The CDR3 covers 16 residues. Germline CDR1 and CDR2: MNHNS and SASEGT. CDR3 nucleotides: TGTGCCAGCTCCTACGACAGCACTTATAGCAATCAGTCCCAGCATTTT. This sequence encodes CASSYDSTYSNQSQHF.